This record looks at one TCR beta chain sequence and its context. What it binds is not known. This sample was taken from a study of CD8 T cells in ankylosing spondylitis. The study, taken as a whole, reports: Reportedly, matched ankylosing spondylitis synovial fluid was significantly enriched for disease-linked clones. Earlier studies detected some motif variants in reactive arthritis synovial fluid and blood.

Quantitative 5'-RACE was performed with molecular barcodes, and it yielded the TCR beta libraries. One entry per CDR3 protein results from TCRdb running MiXCR on the 5' RACE reads. The table has about 160,000 distinct CDR3 sequences, roughly 10% seen once. The sequencing sample was made of blood, either unsorted or a sorted T cell fraction (not recorded which). This sequence was found in a female donor with ankylosing spondylitis or in good health (not recorded which).

CDR3 sequence (DNA): TGTGCCAGCAGCGCCCGGGACCTAGAGGGGAACGAGCAGTACTTC. This sequence encodes CASSARDLEGNEQYF. The rearrangement joins TRBV6-1 to TRBJ2-7; D is perhaps TRBD1 or TRBD2 (5 bases each). CDR3 length: 15 residues. Deletions cut 6 bases from V and 5 bases from J, with 20 bases between. Germline V gives CDR1 MNHNS, CDR2 SASEGT.